These 32 T cell receptor beta chains originate from one sample sequenced in a study of shared clonotypes between healthy human individuals (dated by TCRdb to 2018 to 2020). The method behind the library was the immunoSEQ multiplex PCR assay. This is the immuneACCESS table as TCRdb keeps it, with only in-frame sequences that have V and J called. A part of the clones is gone; compared with another copy, unresolved V genes explain less than half, and the rest is unexplained. The sample table contains roughly 2.1 million clones; only one count was recorded for about 93% of them. Around 1.7% of the sample lies in the top ten. CD8 naive samples consisted of CD45RO-negative cells that were positively selected for CCR7, yielding a CD45RA+CCR7+ population without TemRA cells. The sequenced sample was naive CD8+ T cells from PBMCs. This sample's cell subset or site label indicates: CD45RA+CCR7+. These receptors originate from a man aged 18-30 years in good health. Some clones in this sample may be carry-over from other donors' samples.

The V and J genes are TRBV10-3 and TRBJ2-7; 11 positions match TRBD2. J was trimmed by 9 bases and V by 5 bases; bases with no gene match: 15. CDR3 size: 16 residues. Germline CDR1 is ENHRY and CDR2 is SYGVKD. CDR3 in amino acids: CAISFTGTSGEMGQYF. The CDR3 DNA is TGTGCCATCAGTTTCACCGGGACTAGCGGTGAGATGGGGCAGTACTTC.

The rearrangement uses TRBV30 and TRBJ2-5, with a weak D call TRBD2 (7 bases). The germline V gene has CDR1 GTSNPN and CDR2 SVGIG (reference sequence). The CDR3 has 14 amino acids. The V gene lost 8 bases and the J gene lost 3 bases, with 19 bases spanning the gap. The chain's CDR3 is CAGSRGAGEETQYF. CDR3 nucleotides: TGTGCCGGAAGCCGGGGGGCGGGAGAAGAGACCCAGTACTTC.

The chain has TRBV19 and TRBJ1-5; TRBD1 matches 8 bases. J gave up 2 bases and V 6 bases, and 3 bases lay outside the gene matches. Germline V gene data show CDR1 as LNHDA and CDR2 as SQIVND (reference sequence). The CDR3 has 14 amino acids. CDR3 region: CASRATGGNQPQHF. In nucleotides, the CDR3 is TGTGCCAGTAGGGCGACAGGGGGCAATCAGCCCCAGCATTTT.

This chain's CDR3 is CASSADRSHEQYF. The CDR3 DNA follows: TGTGCCAGCAGCGCGGACAGATCCCACGAGCAGTACTTC. This chain joins TRBV9 and TRBJ2-5; a weak D match, TRBD1 (6 bases). With the DNA end fitting TRBJ2-7 better, the J assignment may be wrong. The CDR3 consists of 13 residues. In germline, CDR1 is SGDLS, CDR2 YYNGEE.

Points on this clone: At the DNA level, this CDR3 is encoded by other sequences in the same sample as well. This sequence joins TRBV29-1 and TRBJ1-2; D may be TRBD1 (5 bases). The germline gives CDR1 SQVTM, CDR2 ANQGSEA. With 0 bases removed from V and 8 bases from J, the gap between germline ends came to 7 bases. The CDR3 has 11 residues. CDR3 sequence reads: CSVEEWGGYTF. Here the CDR3 DNA reads TGCAGCGTTGAAGAGTGGGGGGGCTACACCTTC. Looking up the rest from reference TRBV29-1 and TRBJ1-2 gives the full variable domain: SAVISQKPSRDICQRGTSLTIQCQVDSQVTMMFWYRQQPGQSLTLIATANQGSEATYESGFVIDKFPISRPNLTFSTLTVSNMSPEDSSIYLCSVEEWGGYTFGSGTRLTVV.

The chain employs TRBV27 and TRBJ1-2; D perhaps matches TRBD1 (6 bases). Germline values: CDR1 MNHEY, CDR2 SMNVEV (reference sequence). The CDR3 is 16 amino acids. Trimming took off 3 bases at V and 4 bases at J, with 18 bases between the two ends. The CDR3, as DNA: TGTGCCAGCAGTTTTACCGACAGGAGCTATTTCTATGGCTACACCTTC. Its translation: CASSFTDRSYFYGYTF.

CDR3 nucleotide sequence: TGCGCCAGCAGCCAAGAGAGGGGACAGGAACATCAGCCCCAGCATTTT. This codes for CASSQERGQEHQPQHF. This sequence joins TRBV4-1 and TRBJ1-5; 8 positions match TRBD1. The CDR3 is 16 residues long. The V gene's germline CDR1 is MGHRA and CDR2 YSYEKL. The trim removed 0 bases at V and 5 bases at J, leaving 6 bases unmatched.

This clone has a single count. The rearrangement links TRBV13 to TRBJ2-7, with 8 nucleotides matching TRBD2. J gave up 3 bases and V 4 bases, and 8 bases lay outside the gene matches. Germline CDR1 reads PRHDT; CDR2 reads FYEKMQ (reference sequence). This CDR3 has 15 amino acids. The CDR3 spells CASSSRASGYYEQYF. CDR3 DNA sequence: TGTGCCAGCAGCTCCCGGGCTAGCGGGTACTACGAGCAGTACTTC.

This sequence joins TRBV9 and TRBJ2-7; D is uncertain. The CDR3 extends over 12 amino acids. Trimming stripped 4 bases from V and 5 bases from J, with 10 bases between. CDR1 SGDLS and CDR2 YYNGEE come from the germline V gene. The CDR3 spells CASSPSGDEQYF. The CDR3 DNA reads as TGTGCCAGCAGCCCCAGTGGAGACGAGCAGTACTTC.

The chain has TRBV2 and TRBJ2-7; D uncertain. CDR1 is SNHLY, CDR2 FYNNEI, per germline. V lost 6 bases, J lost 6 bases, and 12 bases lay in between. There are 12 residues in the CDR3. CDR3 nucleotide sequence: TGTGCCAGCAGCCCTGGATCTTTCGAGCAGTACTTC. The encoded protein is CASSPGSFEQYF.

The V call is TRBV4-3, the J call TRBJ2-1; D is perhaps TRBD2 (6 bases). This CDR3 is built from 15 residues. V was shortened by 6 bases and J by 4 bases, with 16 bases between the two germline ends. Germline assignment: CDR1 LGHNA and CDR2 YSLEER. The CDR3 DNA sequence: TGCGCCAGCAGATACCGACTAGGGGCTTACAATGAGCAGTTCTTC. Its translation: CASRYRLGAYNEQFF.

This clone occurred a few times. The gene calls are TRBV19 and TRBJ1-1; tentative D call: TRBD1 (5 bases). The CDR3 is 15 residues long. V lost 8 bases to trimming and J lost 3 bases, with 19 bases between them. Germline CDR1 LNHDA, CDR2 SQIVND (reference sequence). In DNA form, the CDR3 reads TGTGCCAGTCGGAGCGGGTCAGGGCTGGACACTGAAGCTTTCTTT. Translating it yields CASRSGSGLDTEAFF.

The chain is built from TRBV7-9 and TRBJ1-1, with TRBD1 as a possible D gene (5 bases). Germline V gene lookup returns CDR1 SEHNR and CDR2 FQNEAQ (reference sequence). There are 14 residues in the CDR3. V was pared by 0 bases and J by 6 bases, with 11 bases between. The CDR3 reads CASSLAAGGAEAFF. The CDR3 DNA reads TGTGCCAGCAGCTTAGCGGCAGGAGGGGCTGAAGCTTTCTTT.

The chain employs TRBV28 and TRBJ2-7, with TRBD2 matching over 12 bases. The V segment lost 8 bases and the J segment 0 bases; nucleotides outside the gene matches: 8. The CDR3 covers 16 residues. Per germline, CDR1 MDHEN and CDR2 SYDVKM. The CDR3 loop is CASVGLAGHSSYEQYF. DNA for the CDR3: TGTGCCAGCGTGGGACTAGCGGGCCATAGCTCCTACGAGCAGTACTTC. The whole variable domain, remainder taken from reference TRBV28 and TRBJ2-7, is DVKVTQSSRYLVKRTGEKVFLECVQDMDHENMFWYRQDPGLGLRLIYFSYDVKMKEKGDIPEGYSVSREKKERFSLILESASTNQTSMYLCASVGLAGHSSYEQYFGPGTRLTVT.

The chain uses TRBV7-9 and TRBJ2-3, with D possibly being TRBD1 or TRBD2 (5 bases each). The germline V gene has CDR1 SEHNR and CDR2 FQNEAQ (reference sequence). This CDR3 has 12 residues. V lost 5 bases and J 11 bases, leaving 14 bases between the germline ends. CDR3 region: CASSHPRGLQYF. The CDR3 DNA sequence: TGTGCCAGCAGCCACCCGAGGGGTTTGCAGTATTTT.

The V and J genes are TRBV2 and TRBJ1-2; a possible D gene is TRBD1 (5 bases). CDR3 size: 16 residues. V was shortened by 0 bases and J by 2 bases, with 13 bases between the two germline ends. CDR1 is SNHLY, CDR2 FYNNEI, per germline. As DNA, the CDR3 is TGTGCCAGCAGTGAAGCGCGCGGGACGGGAAACTATGGCTACACCTTC. This sequence encodes CASSEARGTGNYGYTF.

The chain uses TRBV6-1 and TRBJ1-1; TRBD1 agrees at 7 bases. The CDR3 extends over 16 amino acids. Per the germline V gene, CDR1 is MNHNS and CDR2 is SASEGT. V was clipped by 3 bases and J by 0 bases; unmatched bases: 7. CDR3 bases: TGTGCCAGCAGTGACGACCTGGGACAGCTGAACACTGAAGCTTTCTTT. Translated, it gives CASSDDLGQLNTEAFF.

The V call is TRBV7-9, the J call TRBJ2-3; a possible D gene is TRBD2 (6 bases). Trimming cost V 4 bases and J 0 bases, with 17 bases left between them. Germline values: CDR1 SEHNR, CDR2 FQNEAQ (reference sequence). The CDR3 is 17 amino acids. The CDR3 DNA follows: TGTGCCAGCAGCTCCCAATCAGGGACTCTGAGCACAGATACGCAGTATTTT. This gives the protein CASSSQSGTLSTDTQYF.

As to this clone: At the DNA level, this CDR3 is encoded by other sequences in the same sample as well. J is TRBJ1-2 and V is TRBV28, with 7 positions matching TRBD1. The CDR3 consists of 13 residues. The V and J ends lost 4 bases and 2 bases, in that order; junction bases with no gene match: 1. Germline values: CDR1 MDHEN, CDR2 SYDVKM. The CDR3 DNA is TGTGCCAGCAGTTACAGGGGAAACTATGGCTACACCTTC. The encoded protein is CASSYRGNYGYTF.

To note about this clone: This same CDR3 is encoded by further DNA sequences in the sample. The chain employs TRBV9 and TRBJ2-3; 7 bases align to TRBD2. The V gene end was trimmed by 2 bases and the J gene end by 0 bases; junction bases not matched to a gene: 3. In germline, CDR1 is SGDLS, CDR2 YYNGEE. This CDR3 spans 15 amino acids. The CDR3 loop is CASSVGSGSTDTQYF. The CDR3 DNA reads TGTGCCAGCAGCGTGGGTAGCGGGAGCACAGATACGCAGTATTTT.

This clone was detected only once. The V and J genes are TRBV28 and TRBJ2-2; possibly TRBD1 or TRBD2 for D (6 bases each). Trimming left V 6 bases short and J 4 bases short, with 18 bases between. CDR3 length equals 16 residues. Germline lookup yields CDR1 MDHEN and CDR2 SYDVKM. This CDR3 is CASSTKRGAGTGELFF. The CDR3 DNA follows: TGTGCCAGCAGCACCAAGAGGGGGGCTGGCACCGGGGAGCTGTTTTTT.

This clone has a single count. The rearrangement joins TRBV4-1 to TRBJ2-1; 12 bases line up with TRBD2. The V gene's germline CDR1 is MGHRA and CDR2 YSYEKL. The V and J ends lost 1 base and 12 bases, in that order; junction bases with no gene match: 10. This CDR3 has 16 residues. This CDR3 reads CASSQGASGRAAGQFF. The CDR3 DNA is TGCGCCAGCAGCCAAGGAGCTAGCGGGAGGGCCGCCGGGCAGTTCTTC.

The chain joins TRBV28 to TRBJ2-1; D gene uncertain. The V end lost 3 bases, the J end lost 5 bases, and 8 bases lay between the germline ends. The CDR3 is made up of 13 amino acids. Germline CDR1 and CDR2: MDHEN and SYDVKM. The CDR3 DNA is TGTGCCAGCAGTTTTCAGATGGACAATGAGCAGTTCTTC. It specifies CASSFQMDNEQFF.

The chain joins TRBV6-5 to TRBJ1-1; D perhaps matches TRBD1 (5 bases). Germline V gene sequence: CDR1 MNHEY, CDR2 SVGAGI. The CDR3 covers 14 residues. V shed 0 bases and J shed 8 bases, with 13 bases lying between them. The CDR3 sequence is CASSYSQGSKEAFF. The CDR3 bases are TGTGCCAGCAGTTACTCCCAGGGTTCCAAAGAAGCTTTCTTT.

Turning to this clone: Other DNA sequences within the sample encode an identical CDR3. V usage is TRBV19 and J usage is TRBJ1-1; D is undetermined. Germline values: CDR1 LNHDA, CDR2 SQIVND (reference sequence). V shed 6 bases and J shed 4 bases, with 9 bases lying between them. The CDR3 runs to 12 residues. The DNA of the CDR3 is TGTGCCAGTAGGGGCCGGGGCACTGAAGCTTTCTTT. As protein: CASRGRGTEAFF. The full variable domain, in which reference TRBV19 and TRBJ1-1 provide the parts outside the CDR3, is DGGITQSPKYLFRKEGQNVTLSCEQNLNHDAMYWYRQDPGQGLRLIYYSQIVNDFQKGDIAEGYSVSREKKESFPLTVTSAQKNPTAFYLCASRGRGTEAFFGQGTRLTVV.

The chain is built from TRBV9 and TRBJ1-1, with 7 positions matching TRBD1. V shed 3 bases and J 1 base; nucleotides not matched to a gene: 6. Germline-derived CDR1 and CDR2 are SGDLS and YYNGEE. CDR3 length: 15 residues. The DNA of the CDR3 is TGTGCCAGCAGCGCCCCAGACAGGGCGAACACTGAAGCTTTCTTT. Translated: CASSAPDRANTEAFF.

The J gene is TRBJ2-2, the V gene TRBV5-6; D possibly corresponds to TRBD2 (5 bases). The CDR3 totals 14 residues. The germline gives CDR1 SGHDT, CDR2 YYEEEE. The V and J ends lost 4 bases and 3 bases respectively, with 10 bases between them. CDR3 coding DNA: TGTGCCAGCAGCGGCACTAGATACACCGGGGAGCTGTTTTTT. Protein product: CASSGTRYTGELFF.

This chain connects TRBV7-8 to TRBJ2-1; no firm D call. CDR1 and CDR2 from the germline V gene are SGHVS and FQNEAQ. Trimming left V 3 bases short and J 8 bases short, with 8 bases between. The CDR3 contains 12 residues. CDR3 region: CASSFQVYEQFF. The CDR3 coding sequence is TGTGCCAGCAGCTTTCAGGTCTATGAGCAGTTCTTC.

The J gene is TRBJ2-7, the V gene TRBV7-9, with 10 bases identical to TRBD1. Germline V gene data show CDR1 as SEHNR and CDR2 as FQNEAQ (reference sequence). The CDR3 sequence is 15 residues long. Trimming cost V 5 bases and J 3 bases; bases outside gene matches: 7. CDR3 sequence (DNA): TGTGCCAGCAGCCCGAGGGACAGGGGACTCTACGAGCAGTACTTC. It codes for CASSPRDRGLYEQYF.

In the case of this clone: Mismatch with germline at one junction end may stem from a read error. The chain has TRBV6-1 and TRBJ2-7; TRBD2 is a possible D gene (6 bases). Germline V lookup: CDR1 MNHNS, CDR2 SASEGT. The CDR3 length is 11 residues. The CDR3 is CASRGGPGGNF. CDR3 coding DNA: TGTGCCAGCAGGGGGGGACCCGGAGGGAACTTC.

The J gene is TRBJ2-3, the V gene TRBV9; 7 positions match TRBD2. In germline, CDR1 is SGDLS, CDR2 YYNGEE. The trim removed 4 bases at V and 1 base at J, leaving 9 bases unmatched. The CDR3 extends over 16 amino acids. CDR3 loop: CASSPRGGIGTDTQYF. CDR3 nucleotide sequence: TGTGCCAGCAGCCCCCGGGGAGGGATTGGCACAGATACGCAGTATTTT.

The chain employs TRBV19 and TRBJ1-2; TRBD1 aligns across 8 bases. The CDR3 has 14 residues. The germline V gene encodes CDR1 LNHDA and CDR2 SQIVND (reference sequence). With V trimmed by 6 bases and J by 7 bases, 10 bases remained unmatched. As DNA, the CDR3 is TGTGCCAGTAGCCAGGACAGGGTGGTCTTTGGCTACACCTTC. Amino acids: CASSQDRVVFGYTF.